This passage covers 20 T cell receptor beta chains from one sample sequenced in a study of cytomegalovirus exposure and HLA in healthy donors. The PCR made use of 60 Vbeta and 13 Jbeta primers. This table comes from immunoSEQ multiplex PCR, and its TCRdb copy is limited to in-frame clones, with some not included. The repertoire includes roughly 110,000 clones, approximately 80% of them detected once, and around 4% sits in the top ten. The sequencing sample was made of PBMCs. The receptors were gathered from a male donor in good health and CMV-seronegative.

The chain combines TRBV5-4 with TRBJ1-2; D gene ambiguous. The CDR3 totals 11 residues. Trimming took 2 bases from V and 12 from J, leaving 11 bases between them. Germline CDR1 reads SGHNT; CDR2 reads YYREEE (reference sequence). CDR3 loop: CASSFQKWHTF. The CDR3 coding sequence is TGTGCCAGCAGCTTTCAGAAGTGGCACACCTTC.

The chain is built from TRBV27 and TRBJ2-1, with D tentatively TRBD2 (6 bases). The CDR3 totals 14 residues. V was cut by 6 bases and J by 1 base, with 10 bases left in between. Germline V gene lookup returns CDR1 MNHEY and CDR2 SMNVEV (reference sequence). The CDR3 bases are TGTGCCAGCAGGGAAAGCGGGTCCTACAATGAGCAGTTCTTC. Its protein product is CASRESGSYNEQFF.

Comments on this clone: Since a far larger clone is one base different, this is likely a read error. J is TRBJ1-2 and V is TRBV7-9; 8 bases map to TRBD1. The CDR3 length is 15 residues. Trimming cost V 6 bases and J 2 bases; bases outside gene matches: 8. Germline CDR1 is SEHNR and CDR2 is FQNEAQ (reference sequence). Here the CDR3 reads CASRLPGQENYGYTF. CDR3 in DNA: TGTGCCAGCAGATTGCCGGGACAGGAGAACTATGGCTACACCTTC.

This clone was counted a few times. J is TRBJ1-2 and V is TRBV7-9; D is unresolved. This CDR3 spans 15 amino acids. Trimming took 7 bases from V and 4 from J, leaving 19 bases between them. Germline V gene data show CDR1 as SEHNR and CDR2 as FQNEAQ (reference sequence). In DNA, the CDR3 is TGTGCCAGCAAAAGAGGGAGGGAGGATGGCTATGGCTACACCTTC. Protein: CASKRGREDGYGYTF.

The V gene is TRBV9, the J gene TRBJ2-2; TRBD2 might be the D (6 bases). The CDR3 covers 16 residues. Trimming removed 3 bases from V and 4 bases from J, with 16 bases in between. CDR1 and CDR2 from the germline V gene are SGDLS and YYNGEE. As DNA, the CDR3 is TGTGCCAGCAGCGGAGGGACTCCCGGGGGCACCGGGGAGCTGTTTTTT. It yields the protein CASSGGTPGGTGELFF.

This clone occurred once. The genes are TRBV6-5 and TRBJ2-5; 12 bases are shared with TRBD1. Near its end, the DNA agrees better with TRBJ2-7, so the J call may be wrong. Germline V gene lookup returns CDR1 MNHEY and CDR2 SVGAGI. The CDR3 spans 14 residues. The CDR3 spells CASSYGTGGLEQYF. The CDR3 DNA follows: TGTGCCAGCAGTTACGGGACAGGGGGCCTCGAGCAGTACTTC.

The rearrangement joins TRBV19 to TRBJ1-2; tentative D call: TRBD1 (6 bases). CDR3 length: 17 amino acids. V lost 8 bases to trimming and J lost 2 bases, with 24 bases between them. Germline CDR1 is LNHDA and CDR2 is SQIVND (reference sequence). CDR3 amino acids: CASAQSGQLKGNYGYTF. CDR3 nucleotides: TGTGCCAGTGCTCAGTCAGGACAGCTGAAGGGCAACTATGGCTACACCTTC.

The gene calls are TRBV5-6 and TRBJ1-3; no clear D gene. V lost 4 bases and J 1 base, leaving 9 bases between the germline ends. This CDR3 has 14 residues. Germline V lookup: CDR1 SGHDT, CDR2 YYEEEE. This chain's CDR3 is CASSPRGSGNTIYF. In nucleotides, the CDR3 is TGTGCCAGCAGCCCCCGCGGTTCTGGAAACACCATATATTTT.

The chain carries TRBV29-1 and TRBJ2-2; D gene unclear. Trimming removed 4 bases at V and 3 bases at J, with 3 bases between. The germline CDR1 and CDR2 sequences are SQVTM and ANQGSEA. This CDR3 spans 11 amino acids. The CDR3 region is CSVADTGELFF. CDR3 sequence (DNA): TGCAGCGTTGCCGACACCGGGGAGCTGTTTTTT.

Here the CDR3 reads CASSTILAATYEQYF. The CDR3 coding sequence is TGTGCCAGCAGTACGATACTAGCGGCAACCTACGAGCAGTACTTC. This chain uses TRBV2 with TRBJ2-5; 8 bases agree with TRBD2. The end of the DNA aligns better with TRBJ2-7, so the J call may be wrong. The V gene's germline CDR1 is SNHLY and CDR2 FYNNEI. CDR3 size: 15 residues.

J is TRBJ1-1 and V is TRBV15, with 9 bases fitting TRBD1. The V gene end was trimmed by 5 bases and the J gene end by 3 bases; junction bases not matched to a gene: 7. Germline V lookup: CDR1 LNHNV, CDR2 YYDKDF (reference sequence). The CDR3 is made up of 15 amino acids. CDR3 DNA: TGTGCCACCAGCGGCTTGACAGGGGGTGACACTGAAGCTTTCTTT. Amino acid sequence: CATSGLTGGDTEAFF. Filled out from reference TRBV15 and TRBJ1-1, the complete variable domain reads DAMVIQNPRYQVTQFGKPVTLSCSQTLNHNVMYWYQQKSSQAPKLLFHYYDKDFNNEADTPDNFQSRRPNTSFCFLDIRSPGLGDTAMYLCATSGLTGGDTEAFFGQGTRLTVV.

The chain carries TRBV7-9 and TRBJ2-3, with D possibly matching TRBD2 (5 bases). V was pared by 5 bases and J by 1 base, with 22 bases between. This CDR3 is built from 18 residues. Germline V lookup: CDR1 SEHNR, CDR2 FQNEAQ (reference sequence). The CDR3 region is CASSPLPLGFGGTDTQYF. The CDR3 DNA is TGTGCCAGCAGCCCCCTTCCATTGGGCTTCGGGGGCACAGATACGCAGTATTTT.

The gene calls are TRBV5-1 and TRBJ2-3; D is possibly TRBD2 (5 bases). Germline V gene data show CDR1 as SGHRS and CDR2 as YFSETQ. There are 16 residues in the CDR3. Trimming removed 1 base at V and 3 bases at J, with 15 bases between. CDR3 amino acids: CASSLSRGSGTDTQYF. The CDR3 coding sequence is TGCGCCAGCAGCTTGTCTAGAGGGAGTGGTACAGATACGCAGTATTTT.

This clone occurred a few times. J is TRBJ2-7 and V is TRBV18, with 8 bases lining up with TRBD1. CDR3 length: 15 residues. J gave up 4 bases and V 0 bases, and 5 bases lay outside the gene matches. The germline V gene encodes CDR1 KGHSH and CDR2 LQKENI. The CDR3 loop is CASSPPDRATYEQYF. DNA for the CDR3: TGTGCCAGCTCACCACCGGACAGGGCCACGTACGAGCAGTACTTC.

The chain links TRBV4-1 to TRBJ2-5, with D uncertain. The last part of the DNA fits TRBJ2-7 better; the J call may be wrong. Germline values: CDR1 MGHRA, CDR2 YSYEKL. The CDR3 sequence is 11 residues long. The CDR3 region is CASSQNYEQYF. The CDR3 DNA follows: TGCGCCAGCAGCCAGAATTACGAGCAGTACTTC.

The chain carries TRBV7-9 and TRBJ1-2; D call uncertain. The CDR3 consists of 16 residues. V lost 4 bases, J lost 0 bases, and 15 bases lay in between. Germline-derived CDR1 and CDR2 are SEHNR and FQNEAQ (reference sequence). In nucleotides, the CDR3 is TGTGCCAGCAGCTCCCCTGATAGACACGCTAACTATGGCTACACCTTC. Encoded protein: CASSSPDRHANYGYTF.

The chain combines TRBV2 with TRBJ1-1; possible D gene TRBD1, 5 bases. The CDR3 length is 12 residues. Trimming removed 5 bases from V and 6 bases from J, with 10 bases in between. CDR1 and CDR2 (germline): SNHLY, FYNNEI. For the CDR3, the DNA is TGTGCCAGCAGTTCGGACAACCCTGAAGCTTTCTTT. Translating it yields CASSSDNPEAFF.

This rearrangement joins TRBV2 to TRBJ1-5; 8 nucleotides match TRBD1. CDR3 size: 15 residues. V lost 3 bases and J lost 1; bases outside the gene matches: 2. The germline V gene encodes CDR1 SNHLY and CDR2 FYNNEI. The CDR3 loop is CASSEGQVSNQPQHF. In DNA form, the CDR3 reads TGTGCCAGCAGTGAGGGACAGGTCAGCAATCAGCCCCAGCATTTT.

This chain uses TRBV9 with TRBJ2-5; a weak D match, TRBD1 (5 bases). CDR3 size: 15 residues. CDR1 is SGDLS, CDR2 YYNGEE, per germline. Trimming stripped 3 bases from V and 7 bases from J, with 19 bases between. The CDR3 loop reads CASSDEKNGQGTQYF. CDR3 DNA sequence: TGTGCCAGCAGCGACGAAAAGAACGGCCAGGGGACCCAGTACTTC. Drawing the rest from reference TRBV9 and TRBJ2-5, the complete variable domain is DSGVTQTPKHLITATGQRVTLRCSPRSGDLSVYWYQQSLDQGLQFLIQYYNGEERAKGNILERFSAQQFPDLHSELNLSSLELGDSALYFCASSDEKNGQGTQYFGPGTRLLVL.

The chain has TRBV4-1 and TRBJ1-1; D is uncertain. CDR1 and CDR2 from the germline V gene are MGHRA and YSYEKL. The V gene lost 1 base and the J gene lost 4 bases, with 10 bases spanning the gap. This CDR3 has 14 residues. Written as DNA, the CDR3 is TGCGCCAGCAGCCAAGTTTCCGGGAGCACTGAAGCTTTCTTT. As protein: CASSQVSGSTEAFF.